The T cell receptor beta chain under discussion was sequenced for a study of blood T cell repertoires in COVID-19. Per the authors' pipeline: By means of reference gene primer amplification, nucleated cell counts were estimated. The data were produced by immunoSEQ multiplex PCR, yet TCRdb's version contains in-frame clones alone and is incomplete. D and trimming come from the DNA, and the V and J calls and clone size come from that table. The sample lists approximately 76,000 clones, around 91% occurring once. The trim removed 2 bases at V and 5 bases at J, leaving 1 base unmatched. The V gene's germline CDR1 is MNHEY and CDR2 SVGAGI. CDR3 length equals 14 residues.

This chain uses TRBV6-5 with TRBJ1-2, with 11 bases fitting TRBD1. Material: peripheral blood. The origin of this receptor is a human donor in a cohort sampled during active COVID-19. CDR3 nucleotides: TGTGCCAGCAGTTACGGACAGGGGGCTTATGGCTACACCTTC. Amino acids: CASSYGQGAYGYTF.